This T cell receptor beta chain was sequenced during a study of cytomegalovirus exposure and HLA in healthy donors (dated 2017 in TCRdb). In the study overall: According to an earlier analysis of a few hundred of the donors, about 179 million T cells yielded over 90 million unique TCR beta sequences and about 280 Gb of sequence data. To study patterns of TCR occurrence, a later analysis re-analyzed previously published TCR beta repertoires from around 700 donors and added high-resolution HLA genotyping. In addition to the first cohort of 666 subjects, a separate validation cohort of 120 different subjects was used. All discovery cohort repertoires had been generated using a single sequencing platform. To predict cytomegalovirus infection status, the study combined high-throughput TCR immunosequencing, statistical association of individual TCRs with disease status, and machine learning. Class I and class II HLA loci were covered by the typing at four-digit resolution. Rather than using new phenotypic data, the later analysis identified candidate immune exposures from TCR beta sequences and from how often those sequences occurred across donors. Among the approximately 400 genotyped donors, around 81% belonged to the genetic ancestry cluster associated with self-reported Caucasian donors. Typing coverage differed by locus: A, B, C, DRB1 and DQB1 were typed in roughly 620-640 donors, DQA1 in 522, DPA1 in roughly 590, and DPB1 in just under 480. A later genetic analysis took genome-wide SNP genotypes for about 55% of the 666 donors and used that subset as a discovery cohort. In an earlier analysis of 587 of the donors, high-throughput TCR beta sequencing was used to judge whether each TCR beta V gene segment behaved as functional or pseudogenic. The T cell repertoires of some 670 subjects were profiled by immunosequencing and related to cytomegalovirus serostatus. On average, over 200,000 unique TCR beta nucleotide sequences were sequenced per donor among 300 to 500 genotyped donors of the cohort, with 15% to 20% of those sequences being non-productive. Roughly 5 DR-DQ haplotypes were handled as single units for association and clustering, since linkage in the cohort was strong. The study was designed to test whether signatures of past pathogen exposure could be identified by cataloging public T cell receptors. An early release that covered about 600 HLA-typed donors contained 300 to 350 gigabases of sequencing data and 80 million or so unique TCR sequences. Donor age, sex, ethnicity and CMV serostatus were compiled alongside the repertoire data. Results and caveats for the whole study, not just this receptor: A cluster of highly shared sequence variants was judged likely to represent a technical artifact of the sequencing pipeline. In a later analysis, the rate of TCR association differed among HLA loci, with DRB1 alleles having the most associated TCRs and HLA-C alleles having the fewest. In an earlier analysis of more than 450 of the donors, most TCR beta V segments were observed in productive rearrangements about 90% or about 30% of the time, broadly matching IMGT annotations. While some public TCRs were present in many individuals, most TCR sequences turned up only very rarely across donors. Compared with equally common non-associated chains, HLA-associated TCR beta chains in a later analysis were more clonally expanded and had lower generation probabilities. The 87-base-pair reads could not distinguish some IMGT-functional V segments, including TRBV6-2 and TRBV6-3, so those segments were excluded. A few of the identified cytomegalovirus-associated TCR beta chains were confirmed in vitro to be specific for cytomegalovirus antigens. V-gene and J-gene trimming of TCR beta chains was associated with a missense DCLRE1C variant in a later genetic analysis, and the association was replicated in an independent cohort. According to a later analysis, parvovirus B19, influenza, CMV and Epstein-Barr virus appeared linked to several top co-occurrence clusters. This cohort had only TCR beta chains sequenced, and the lack of alpha or paired-chain data limited which features could be detected. In both the original and validation cohorts, the classifier was reported to diagnose cytomegalovirus status with high specificity and sensitivity. The authors suggested that the approach could potentially be generalized to other disease states and immunological phenotypes. Compared with the approximately 720-donor mean, donors in an Asian-associated ancestry cluster had fewer N-insertions in productive TCRs, according to a later genetic analysis. Correlated functional status among segregating V segments might reflect linkage disequilibrium, but an unknown experimental factor could not be ruled out. Most CMV-associated TCR beta chains appeared to be HLA-restricted in a later analysis, and the HLA associations seemed to be driven largely by CMV exposure. Because HLA typing was unavailable for some donors at each locus, only the typed subset was used in association tests. A further reported finding was that TCR beta sequences accurately predicted the HLA-A and HLA-B alleles for most subjects in the first cohort. The presence/absence analyses assumed that sequencing depth was roughly uniform across donors, and that assumption may not be true. CMV serostatus was the only immune exposure information available for the cohort. When HLA alleles, especially DR and DQ, strongly co-occurred, TCR associations were difficult to assign to individual alleles. Because counts were too low, seventeen rarely observed V segments, including chromosome 9 orphons, were excluded from the earlier analysis of some 590 of the donors. The study gave a list of about 160 TCR beta chains associated with cytomegalovirus. At a false discovery rate of 0.05, a later analysis linked around 15,000 TCR beta sequences to specific HLA alleles.

The method was the immunoSEQ multiplex PCR assay. A mixture of 60 forward primers for TCR Vbeta segments and 13 reverse primers for TCR Jbeta segments was used in the multiplex PCR. The CDR3 region of rearranged TCR beta genes was amplified from genomic DNA by a multiplex PCR assay. On the Illumina HiSeq System, the amplified TCR beta libraries were sequenced as 87-base-pair reads. Per the source publication's procedure: In a later analysis, roughly 80 million unique TCR beta chains were counted across the 500 to 700 repertoires, and roughly 11 million of these chains were shared by at least two donors. Raw reads were error-corrected and collapsed into unique sequences by a nearest-neighbor algorithm in which closely related sequences were merged to remove PCR and sequencing errors. Alignment of CDR3 sequences to IMGT reference sequences was used to assign V, D and J gene segments. For a sequence to be retained, a match of at least six nucleotides was required to both a V gene segment and a J gene segment. A rearrangement was called productive if the CDR3 had no stop codons and remained in frame with V and J, and every other rearrangement was called non-productive. CDR3 was defined by IMGT convention, running from the second conserved V-encoded cysteine to the conserved J-encoded phenylalanine. The earlier analysis of about 570 of the donors excluded any sequence lacking an unambiguous match to a single V gene segment. In an earlier analysis of almost 600 of the donors, a V segment was called functional when productive rearrangements were above 56.7%, and segregating when the standard deviation between donors exceeded 5%. A statistical classification framework was built to diagnose cytomegalovirus status from the catalog of TCR beta chain sequences. V and J gene assignment, in a later analysis, came from comparing TCR nucleotide sequences with IMGT/GENE-DB human TR gene sequences. A later analysis assigned CDR3 sequences and most-parsimonious VDJ recombination scenarios with the TCRdist pipeline. In a later analysis, each TCR beta chain was defined by its CDR3 amino acid sequence together with its V-gene family, and reads lacking a unique V-gene family were excluded. As a way to deal with suspected cross-contamination and a sequencing artifact, a later analysis dropped 592 nucleotide sequences that were highly shared and had low generation probability. A later analysis calculated a clonal expansion index for each public chain from normalized within-repertoire ranks of inferred template counts. In a later analysis, generation probabilities were computed with a VDJ recombination model fitted to out-of-frame rearrangements, and the resulting probabilities were checked against IGoR. In a later analysis, hypergeometric tests were used to score TCR-TCR, TCR-HLA and TCR-CMV co-occurrence, with a repertoire-size bias correction applied to TCR pairs. False discovery rates were estimated in a later analysis by permuting HLA or CMV assignments 20 times. In a later analysis, co-occurring TCRs were grouped using DBSCAN, with TCRdist sequence similarity added in when clustering inside HLA-allele-positive subsets. Co-occurrence clustering excluded repertoires with fewer than 30,000 or more than 120,000 public chains, plus five with anomalous nucleotide sharing. As stored in TCRdb, this immuneACCESS dataset retains in-frame rearrangements with V and J assigned. A fraction of the clones does not appear; measured against another copy, unresolved V genes explain less than half of the discrepancy, and the remainder lacks a known reason. The V and J calls and clone size are taken from that table; D and trimming were inferred from the DNA. This sample comprises 150,000 to 200,000 clones, roughly four fifths of them detected only once. Under 2% of the sample is held by the ten biggest clonotypes.

In total, 666 healthy bone marrow donors made up the cohort. Cohort members were all nominally healthy when sampled, although unrecorded immune exposures were likely present. The donor tested CMV seronegative, placing the donor among the roughly 350 seronegative members of the cohort. Every donor gave a peripheral blood sample, and the peripheral blood mononuclear cells from that sample were used for TCR beta sequencing. The Qiagen DNeasy Blood Extraction Kit was used to extract genomic DNA from the blood cell samples. From the cysteine through the phenylalanine, the CDR3 covers 12 amino acids. Only CDR3 DNA is held: 36 bases, read in frame from base 1. From a lookup of the germline V gene (reference sequence), CDR1 and CDR2 are GTSNPN and SVGIG. Trimming takes 1 base from V and 0 bases from J, and the germline ends sit 3 bases apart. Of note for this clone: Its antigen remains undetermined. No quality values exist for individual bases; no much larger clone is one base distant.

The receptor comes from a woman in her late teens or twenties in good health and CMV-seronegative. Sequencing used PBMCs. The V gene is TRBV30 and the J gene is TRBJ1-2, with the D gene uncertain. The DNA sequence reads TGTGCCTGGAGTGCGGCTAACTATGGCTACACCTTC. This yields the protein CAWSAANYGYTF. Extended through the reference TRBV30 and TRBJ1-2 proteins, this CDR3 yields the full variable domain: SQTIHQWPATLVQPVGSPLSLECTVEGTSNPNLYWYRQAAGRGLQLLFYSVGIGQISSEVPQNLSASRPQDRQFILSSKKLLLSDSGFYLCAWSAANYGYTFGSGTRLTVV.